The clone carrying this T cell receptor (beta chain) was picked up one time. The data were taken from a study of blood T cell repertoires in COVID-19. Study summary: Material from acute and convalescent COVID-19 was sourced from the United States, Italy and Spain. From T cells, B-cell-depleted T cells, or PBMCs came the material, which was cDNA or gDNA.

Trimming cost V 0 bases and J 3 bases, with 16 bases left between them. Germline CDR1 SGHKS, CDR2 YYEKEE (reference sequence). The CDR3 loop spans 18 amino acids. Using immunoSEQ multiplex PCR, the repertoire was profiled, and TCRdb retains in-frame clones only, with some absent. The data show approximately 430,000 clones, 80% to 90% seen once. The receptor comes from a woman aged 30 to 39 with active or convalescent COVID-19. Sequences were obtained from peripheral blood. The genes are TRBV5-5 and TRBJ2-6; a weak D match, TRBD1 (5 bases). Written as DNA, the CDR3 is TGTGCCAGCAGCTTGGGGCAGGGCCACACCGGTGGGGCCAACGTCCTGACTTTC. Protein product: CASSLGQGHTGGANVLTF.